A single sample gave rise to the 32 T cell receptor beta chains below, sequenced in a study of cytomegalovirus exposure and HLA in healthy donors. It was with 60 Vbeta and 13 Jbeta primers that the PCR ran. Using immunoSEQ multiplex PCR, the repertoire was profiled, and TCRdb retains in-frame clones only, with some absent. Of some 87,000 clones listed, more than 60% are singletons. The sequenced sample was PBMCs. Every receptor here comes from a man aged 18 to 30 in good health and CMV-seropositive.

The chain carries TRBV10-1 and TRBJ1-4, with D uncertain. The ends were cut back, 7 bases at V and 0 bases at J, with 24 bases in the middle. The CDR3 covers 19 residues. Germline V gene data show CDR1 as WNHNN and CDR2 as SYGVQD (reference sequence). In nucleotides, the CDR3 is TGCGCCAGCACCCGTAAGGGAGATCTCCACGTTACAACTAATGAAAAACTGTTTTTT. The encoded protein is CASTRKGDLHVTTNEKLFF.

This clone was recorded a few times. The chain has TRBV6-5 and TRBJ1-1, with D possibly TRBD1 on 5 matching bases. The V end was cut by 6 bases, the J end by 0 bases, with 14 bases between. Germline lookup yields CDR1 MNHEY and CDR2 SVGAGI. This CDR3 has 15 amino acids. As DNA, the CDR3 is TGTGCCAGCAGCATAGACAGCACCATGAACACTGAAGCTTTCTTT. The encoded protein is CASSIDSTMNTEAFF.

This chain connects TRBV7-9 to TRBJ1-5; a weak D match, TRBD1 (6 bases). CDR1 is SEHNR, CDR2 FQNEAQ, per germline (reference sequence). The CDR3 spans 15 residues. V gave up 3 bases and J gave up 8 bases, with 17 bases separating them. As DNA, the CDR3 is TGTGCCAGCAGCTTGACCGGACAGCCGTCTGAGCCCCAGCATTTT. This encodes CASSLTGQPSEPQHF. Using reference TRBV7-9 and TRBJ1-5 for the parts outside the CDR3, the full variable domain is DTGVSQNPRHKITKRGQNVTFRCDPISEHNRLYWYRQTLGQGPEFLTYFQNEAQLEKSRLLSDRFSAERPKGSFSTLEIQRTEQGDSAMYLCASSLTGQPSEPQHFGDGTRLSIL.

J is TRBJ2-7 and V is TRBV5-1; D is perhaps TRBD2 (7 bases). The CDR3 spans 14 residues. V lost 2 bases and J 7 bases, leaving 16 bases between the germline ends. The germline V gene has CDR1 SGHRS and CDR2 YFSETQ. The CDR3 DNA follows: TGCGCCAGCAGCTTAGGGGGAGGGCCAGGAGAGCAGTACTTC. Translating gives CASSLGGGPGEQYF.

The chain has TRBV9 and TRBJ2-1; 8 bases agree with TRBD2. The CDR3 totals 15 residues. The V gene end was trimmed by 4 bases and the J gene end by 1 base; junction bases not matched to a gene: 4. Germline CDR1 SGDLS, CDR2 YYNGEE. The CDR3 is CASSNAGGSYNEQFF. CDR3 DNA: TGTGCCAGCAGCAATGCGGGAGGTTCCTACAATGAGCAGTTCTTC.

DNA for the CDR3: TGTGCCAGCAGTGAATGGCGGGAGCCCCACGAGCAGTACTTC. Translating gives CASSEWREPHEQYF. The gene calls are TRBV2 and TRBJ2-7; 7 bases line up with TRBD2. CDR3 length: 14 residues. Germline V CDR1 and CDR2: SNHLY, FYNNEI. The V gene end was trimmed by 2 bases and the J gene end by 5 bases; junction bases not matched to a gene: 6.

The V and J genes are TRBV4-1 and TRBJ2-7, with D unclear. The CDR3 consists of 15 residues. V lost 3 bases and J lost 0, with 12 bases in between. The germline V gene encodes CDR1 MGHRA and CDR2 YSYEKL. The CDR3 DNA follows: TGCGCCAGCAGCCACCCAGTTACGGGCTCCTACGAGCAGTACTTC. This sequence encodes CASSHPVTGSYEQYF.

This chain joins TRBV7-9 and TRBJ2-5; possible D gene TRBD1, 6 bases. Deletions cut 4 bases from V and 4 bases from J, with 16 bases between. In germline, CDR1 is SEHNR, CDR2 FQNEAQ (reference sequence). The CDR3 contains 15 residues. The CDR3 DNA reads TGTGCCAGCAGCTCCACAGGGTTTTTAGGAGAGACCCAGTACTTC. The encoded protein is CASSSTGFLGETQYF.

The chain uses TRBV2 and TRBJ2-5, with 7 bases that match TRBD2. This CDR3 region has 13 residues. After removal of 3 bases from V and 5 bases from J, the junction contained 3 bases not matched to a gene. Germline CDR1 reads SNHLY; CDR2 reads FYNNEI. As DNA, the CDR3 is TGTGCCAGCAGTGAGACTAGCTTGGAGACCCAGTACTTC. Protein product: CASSETSLETQYF.

This chain links TRBV18 with TRBJ1-1; no reliable D call. The length of the CDR3 is 13 residues. Trimming left V 1 base short and J 1 base short, with 4 bases between. CDR1 and CDR2 from the germline V gene are KGHSH and LQKENI. The CDR3 DNA reads as TGTGCCAGCTCACCACTCTCGAACACTGAAGCTTTCTTT. This gives the protein CASSPLSNTEAFF.

This chain connects TRBV5-1 to TRBJ2-7, with TRBD1 matching 7 bases. The V gene's germline CDR1 is SGHRS and CDR2 YFSETQ. The CDR3 covers 14 residues. V gave up 4 bases and J gave up 4 bases; unmatched junction bases: 8. CDR3 bases: TGCGCCAGCAGCATCGACAGGGTCGGGTACGAGCAGTACTTC. This codes for CASSIDRVGYEQYF.

This chain links TRBV12-5 with TRBJ2-1; a possible D gene is TRBD2 (6 bases). Per the germline V gene, CDR1 is LGHNT and CDR2 is FRNRAP. The CDR3 consists of 14 residues. Trimming removed 6 bases at V and 9 bases at J, with 18 bases between. The CDR3 region has the DNA TGTGCTAGTGGGCGGCTAGCGAGGCGGGTTGAGCAGTTCTTC. Protein sequence: CASGRLARRVEQFF.

The rearrangement links TRBV5-6 to TRBJ2-5, with 7 bases matching TRBD2. V gave up 0 bases and J gave up 4 bases; unmatched junction bases: 0. CDR1 is SGHDT, CDR2 YYEEEE, per germline. The CDR3 is made up of 13 amino acids. CDR3 sequence: CASSLAGGETQYF. The CDR3, as DNA: TGTGCCAGCAGCTTGGCGGGAGGAGAGACCCAGTACTTC.

This rearrangement joins TRBV4-1 to TRBJ2-6; TRBD1 agrees at 9 bases. CDR1 is MGHRA, CDR2 YSYEKL, per germline. J lost 0 bases, V lost 1 base, and 4 bases had no gene match. This CDR3 is built from 18 residues. CDR3 region: CASSQVGTGRSGANVLTF. CDR3 sequence (DNA): TGCGCCAGCAGCCAAGTTGGGACAGGGCGCTCTGGGGCCAACGTCCTGACTTTC.

There are a few counts of this clone. The chain links TRBV7-2 to TRBJ2-7; 11 nucleotides match TRBD2. The CDR3 covers 13 residues. V shed 5 bases and J 7 bases; nucleotides not matched to a gene: 4. Germline CDR1 and CDR2: SGHTA and FQGNSA. The CDR3 region has the DNA TGTGCCAGCAGCCCGACTAGCGGGATTGAGCAGTACTTC. Amino acids: CASSPTSGIEQYF.

The gene calls are TRBV6-1 and TRBJ2-2; tentative D call: TRBD2 (6 bases). This CDR3 is 14 amino acids long. Germline lookup yields CDR1 MNHNS and CDR2 SASEGT. Trimming stripped 6 bases from V and 0 bases from J, with 8 bases between. CDR3 amino acids: CASRTSTNTGELFF. The CDR3 DNA sequence: TGTGCCAGCAGGACTAGTACGAACACCGGGGAGCTGTTTTTT.

This clone was detected only a few times. The chain is built from TRBV6-5 and TRBJ2-1; TRBD1 matches at 7 bases. Per germline, CDR1 MNHEY and CDR2 SVGAGI. Trimming at V came to 0 bases and at J to 4 bases, leaving 6 bases not matched to a gene. The CDR3 is made up of 16 amino acids. CDR3: CASSYSDRVGYNEQFF. The CDR3 DNA reads TGTGCCAGCAGTTACTCTGACAGGGTAGGGTACAATGAGCAGTTCTTC.

The chain carries TRBV4-2 and TRBJ2-5, with 8 nucleotides matching TRBD2. Germline loops: CDR1 LGHNA, CDR2 YNFKEQ. The junction had 9 bases not matched to a gene; V was cut back by 4 bases and J by 5 bases. The CDR3 has 15 residues. CDR3 in amino acids: CASSPGREGRETQYF. CDR3 nucleotide sequence: TGTGCCAGCAGCCCAGGACGGGAGGGCAGGGAGACCCAGTACTTC.

This chain connects TRBV7-9 to TRBJ2-3; 7 bases are shared with TRBD2. In germline, CDR1 is SEHNR, CDR2 FQNEAQ (reference sequence). V shed 5 bases, J shed 3 bases, and the junction held 8 bases outside the gene matches. CDR3 length equals 15 residues. The CDR3, as DNA: TGTGCCAGCAGCCATACCAGCGGGGCTACAGATACGCAGTATTTT. Residues: CASSHTSGATDTQYF.

V is TRBV9 and J is TRBJ2-1; 8 bases match TRBD2. The germline V gene encodes CDR1 SGDLS and CDR2 YYNGEE. The CDR3 consists of 15 residues. Unmatched junction bases numbered 3, after V lost 0 bases and J lost 4 bases. The CDR3 loop is CASSVDSGSYNEQFF. The DNA for the CDR3 is TGTGCCAGCAGCGTAGACAGCGGGAGTTACAATGAGCAGTTCTTC.

The rearrangement joins TRBV29-1 to TRBJ2-1; 8 bases match TRBD1. CDR1 is SQVTM and CDR2 is ANQGSEA in the germline V gene. V shed 3 bases and J 8 bases; nucleotides not matched to a gene: 3. This CDR3 has 12 amino acids. CDR3 loop: CSVEAGGDEQFF. The CDR3 nucleotides are TGCAGCGTTGAGGCAGGGGGCGATGAGCAGTTCTTC.

This chain joins TRBV5-1 and TRBJ2-3; TRBD2 matches 8 bases. J gave up 6 bases and V 4 bases, and 16 bases lay outside the gene matches. The CDR3 totals 17 residues. Germline CDR1 reads SGHRS; CDR2 reads YFSETQ. The CDR3 region has the DNA TGCGCCAGCAGCCCGGGAGGTATCGGGAGGGCTGTGGATACGCAGTATTTT. Residues: CASSPGGIGRAVDTQYF. Full variable domain (outside the CDR3, taken from reference TRBV5-1 and TRBJ2-3): KAGVTQTPRYLIKTRGQQVTLSCSPISGHRSVSWYQQTPGQGLQFLFEYFSETQRNKGNFPGRFSGRQFSNSRSEMNVSTLELGDSALYLCASSPGGIGRAVDTQYFGPGTRLTVL.

This chain links TRBV13 with TRBJ2-1, with 13 bases matching TRBD2. The germline CDR1 and CDR2 sequences are PRHDT and FYEKMQ (reference sequence). There are 15 residues in the CDR3. V dropped 5 bases and J dropped 6; count of bases not matched to a gene: 4. CDR3 nucleotides: TGTGCCAGCAGCCTCAGGACTAGCGGGAGCAATGAGCAGTTCTTC. Protein product: CASSLRTSGSNEQFF.

Here the CDR3 reads CASKKGLAGGGTQYF. The CDR3, as DNA: TGTGCCAGCAAGAAGGGGCTAGCGGGAGGTGGTACGCAGTATTTT. The chain combines TRBV2 with TRBJ2-3; 11 positions agree with TRBD2. The length of the CDR3 is 15 residues. Trimming took 7 bases from V and 8 from J; bases not matched to a gene: 11. Germline V gives CDR1 SNHLY, CDR2 FYNNEI.

The V gene is TRBV5-1, the J gene TRBJ1-1, with 9 bases fitting TRBD1. The germline V gene encodes CDR1 SGHRS and CDR2 YFSETQ. Trimming cost V 4 bases and J 5 bases; bases outside gene matches: 6. This CDR3 spans 14 amino acids. The CDR3 loop reads CASSTPQGATEAFF. The CDR3 DNA follows: TGCGCCAGCAGCACCCCACAGGGGGCGACTGAAGCTTTCTTT.

DNA of the CDR3: TGCGCCAGCAGCCAAGTTCTTTTGGGGCTAGGAAACACCATATATTTT. It encodes CASSQVLLGLGNTIYF. The V gene is TRBV4-1, the J gene TRBJ1-3; weak D call: TRBD1 (5 bases). Germline V lookup: CDR1 MGHRA, CDR2 YSYEKL. V was pared by 1 base and J by 4 bases, with 14 bases between. This CDR3 region has 16 residues.

The CDR3 DNA is TGTGCCAGCAGCTTGTCGCGGAGAGAGAACAATGAGCAGTTCTTC. Its protein is CASSLSRRENNEQFF. J is TRBJ2-1 and V is TRBV5-4; D gene uncertain. This CDR3 region has 15 residues. Germline V gene data show CDR1 as SGHNT and CDR2 as YYREEE (reference sequence). Trimming stripped 1 base from V and 5 bases from J, with 13 bases between.

This sequence joins TRBV6-5 and TRBJ2-2; D is ambiguous. CDR1 and CDR2 (germline): MNHEY, SVGAGI. V gave up 6 bases and J gave up 2 bases, with 10 bases separating them. The CDR3 loop spans 14 amino acids. In DNA, the CDR3 is TGTGCCAGCAGCCCTACCCAAAACACCGGGGAGCTGTTTTTT. Protein product: CASSPTQNTGELFF.

The V gene is TRBV11-2, the J gene TRBJ1-1, with D unresolved. Germline CDR1 reads SGHAT; CDR2 reads FQNNGV. The CDR3 totals 18 residues. The V end lost 4 bases, the J end lost 3 bases, and 24 bases lay between the germline ends. The CDR3 sequence: CASSSISGRGRRDTEAFF. The CDR3 DNA reads TGTGCCAGCAGCTCCATTAGTGGACGAGGGAGGCGGGACACTGAAGCTTTCTTT.

This clone is a singleton in its sample. This chain links TRBV6-5 with TRBJ1-2, with D possibly matching TRBD1 (5 bases). The germline V gene has CDR1 MNHEY and CDR2 SVGAGI. This CDR3 comprises 12 residues. V dropped 8 bases and J dropped 5 bases, with 12 bases sitting between them. This chain's CDR3 is CASSQGEYGYTF. The DNA of the CDR3 is TGTGCCAGCTCGCAGGGCGAGTATGGCTACACCTTC.

V usage is TRBV6-1 and J usage is TRBJ2-2; a weak D match, TRBD2 (6 bases). Germline assignment: CDR1 MNHNS and CDR2 SASEGT. CDR3 length: 14 residues. V shed 0 bases and J shed 8 bases, with 10 bases lying between them. Here the CDR3 DNA reads TGTGCCAGCAGTGAAGCACTAGCCCCGGGGGAGCTGTTTTTT. Translating gives CASSEALAPGELFF.

The chain combines TRBV10-2 with TRBJ2-2; the match to TRBD2 covers 8 bases. The V gene end was trimmed by 9 bases and the J gene end by 6 bases; junction bases not matched to a gene: 12. Germline CDR1 is WSHSY and CDR2 is SAAADI. The CDR3 is made up of 15 amino acids. The CDR3 reads CASGPAGVGAGELFF. The CDR3 DNA is TGCGCCAGTGGGCCAGCGGGAGTGGGGGCCGGGGAGCTGTTTTTT.